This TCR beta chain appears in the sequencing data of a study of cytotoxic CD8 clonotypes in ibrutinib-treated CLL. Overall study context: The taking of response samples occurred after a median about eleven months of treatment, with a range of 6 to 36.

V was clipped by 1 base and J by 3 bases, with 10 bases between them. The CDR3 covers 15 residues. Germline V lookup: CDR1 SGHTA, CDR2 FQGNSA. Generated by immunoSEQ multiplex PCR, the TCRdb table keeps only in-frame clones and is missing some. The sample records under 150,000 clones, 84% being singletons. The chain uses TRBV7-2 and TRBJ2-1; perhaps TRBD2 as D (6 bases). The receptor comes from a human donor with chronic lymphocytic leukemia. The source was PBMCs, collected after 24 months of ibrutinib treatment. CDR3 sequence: CASSLEVGGYNEQFF. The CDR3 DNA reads TGTGCCAGCAGCTTAGAGGTGGGGGGCTACAATGAGCAGTTCTTC.